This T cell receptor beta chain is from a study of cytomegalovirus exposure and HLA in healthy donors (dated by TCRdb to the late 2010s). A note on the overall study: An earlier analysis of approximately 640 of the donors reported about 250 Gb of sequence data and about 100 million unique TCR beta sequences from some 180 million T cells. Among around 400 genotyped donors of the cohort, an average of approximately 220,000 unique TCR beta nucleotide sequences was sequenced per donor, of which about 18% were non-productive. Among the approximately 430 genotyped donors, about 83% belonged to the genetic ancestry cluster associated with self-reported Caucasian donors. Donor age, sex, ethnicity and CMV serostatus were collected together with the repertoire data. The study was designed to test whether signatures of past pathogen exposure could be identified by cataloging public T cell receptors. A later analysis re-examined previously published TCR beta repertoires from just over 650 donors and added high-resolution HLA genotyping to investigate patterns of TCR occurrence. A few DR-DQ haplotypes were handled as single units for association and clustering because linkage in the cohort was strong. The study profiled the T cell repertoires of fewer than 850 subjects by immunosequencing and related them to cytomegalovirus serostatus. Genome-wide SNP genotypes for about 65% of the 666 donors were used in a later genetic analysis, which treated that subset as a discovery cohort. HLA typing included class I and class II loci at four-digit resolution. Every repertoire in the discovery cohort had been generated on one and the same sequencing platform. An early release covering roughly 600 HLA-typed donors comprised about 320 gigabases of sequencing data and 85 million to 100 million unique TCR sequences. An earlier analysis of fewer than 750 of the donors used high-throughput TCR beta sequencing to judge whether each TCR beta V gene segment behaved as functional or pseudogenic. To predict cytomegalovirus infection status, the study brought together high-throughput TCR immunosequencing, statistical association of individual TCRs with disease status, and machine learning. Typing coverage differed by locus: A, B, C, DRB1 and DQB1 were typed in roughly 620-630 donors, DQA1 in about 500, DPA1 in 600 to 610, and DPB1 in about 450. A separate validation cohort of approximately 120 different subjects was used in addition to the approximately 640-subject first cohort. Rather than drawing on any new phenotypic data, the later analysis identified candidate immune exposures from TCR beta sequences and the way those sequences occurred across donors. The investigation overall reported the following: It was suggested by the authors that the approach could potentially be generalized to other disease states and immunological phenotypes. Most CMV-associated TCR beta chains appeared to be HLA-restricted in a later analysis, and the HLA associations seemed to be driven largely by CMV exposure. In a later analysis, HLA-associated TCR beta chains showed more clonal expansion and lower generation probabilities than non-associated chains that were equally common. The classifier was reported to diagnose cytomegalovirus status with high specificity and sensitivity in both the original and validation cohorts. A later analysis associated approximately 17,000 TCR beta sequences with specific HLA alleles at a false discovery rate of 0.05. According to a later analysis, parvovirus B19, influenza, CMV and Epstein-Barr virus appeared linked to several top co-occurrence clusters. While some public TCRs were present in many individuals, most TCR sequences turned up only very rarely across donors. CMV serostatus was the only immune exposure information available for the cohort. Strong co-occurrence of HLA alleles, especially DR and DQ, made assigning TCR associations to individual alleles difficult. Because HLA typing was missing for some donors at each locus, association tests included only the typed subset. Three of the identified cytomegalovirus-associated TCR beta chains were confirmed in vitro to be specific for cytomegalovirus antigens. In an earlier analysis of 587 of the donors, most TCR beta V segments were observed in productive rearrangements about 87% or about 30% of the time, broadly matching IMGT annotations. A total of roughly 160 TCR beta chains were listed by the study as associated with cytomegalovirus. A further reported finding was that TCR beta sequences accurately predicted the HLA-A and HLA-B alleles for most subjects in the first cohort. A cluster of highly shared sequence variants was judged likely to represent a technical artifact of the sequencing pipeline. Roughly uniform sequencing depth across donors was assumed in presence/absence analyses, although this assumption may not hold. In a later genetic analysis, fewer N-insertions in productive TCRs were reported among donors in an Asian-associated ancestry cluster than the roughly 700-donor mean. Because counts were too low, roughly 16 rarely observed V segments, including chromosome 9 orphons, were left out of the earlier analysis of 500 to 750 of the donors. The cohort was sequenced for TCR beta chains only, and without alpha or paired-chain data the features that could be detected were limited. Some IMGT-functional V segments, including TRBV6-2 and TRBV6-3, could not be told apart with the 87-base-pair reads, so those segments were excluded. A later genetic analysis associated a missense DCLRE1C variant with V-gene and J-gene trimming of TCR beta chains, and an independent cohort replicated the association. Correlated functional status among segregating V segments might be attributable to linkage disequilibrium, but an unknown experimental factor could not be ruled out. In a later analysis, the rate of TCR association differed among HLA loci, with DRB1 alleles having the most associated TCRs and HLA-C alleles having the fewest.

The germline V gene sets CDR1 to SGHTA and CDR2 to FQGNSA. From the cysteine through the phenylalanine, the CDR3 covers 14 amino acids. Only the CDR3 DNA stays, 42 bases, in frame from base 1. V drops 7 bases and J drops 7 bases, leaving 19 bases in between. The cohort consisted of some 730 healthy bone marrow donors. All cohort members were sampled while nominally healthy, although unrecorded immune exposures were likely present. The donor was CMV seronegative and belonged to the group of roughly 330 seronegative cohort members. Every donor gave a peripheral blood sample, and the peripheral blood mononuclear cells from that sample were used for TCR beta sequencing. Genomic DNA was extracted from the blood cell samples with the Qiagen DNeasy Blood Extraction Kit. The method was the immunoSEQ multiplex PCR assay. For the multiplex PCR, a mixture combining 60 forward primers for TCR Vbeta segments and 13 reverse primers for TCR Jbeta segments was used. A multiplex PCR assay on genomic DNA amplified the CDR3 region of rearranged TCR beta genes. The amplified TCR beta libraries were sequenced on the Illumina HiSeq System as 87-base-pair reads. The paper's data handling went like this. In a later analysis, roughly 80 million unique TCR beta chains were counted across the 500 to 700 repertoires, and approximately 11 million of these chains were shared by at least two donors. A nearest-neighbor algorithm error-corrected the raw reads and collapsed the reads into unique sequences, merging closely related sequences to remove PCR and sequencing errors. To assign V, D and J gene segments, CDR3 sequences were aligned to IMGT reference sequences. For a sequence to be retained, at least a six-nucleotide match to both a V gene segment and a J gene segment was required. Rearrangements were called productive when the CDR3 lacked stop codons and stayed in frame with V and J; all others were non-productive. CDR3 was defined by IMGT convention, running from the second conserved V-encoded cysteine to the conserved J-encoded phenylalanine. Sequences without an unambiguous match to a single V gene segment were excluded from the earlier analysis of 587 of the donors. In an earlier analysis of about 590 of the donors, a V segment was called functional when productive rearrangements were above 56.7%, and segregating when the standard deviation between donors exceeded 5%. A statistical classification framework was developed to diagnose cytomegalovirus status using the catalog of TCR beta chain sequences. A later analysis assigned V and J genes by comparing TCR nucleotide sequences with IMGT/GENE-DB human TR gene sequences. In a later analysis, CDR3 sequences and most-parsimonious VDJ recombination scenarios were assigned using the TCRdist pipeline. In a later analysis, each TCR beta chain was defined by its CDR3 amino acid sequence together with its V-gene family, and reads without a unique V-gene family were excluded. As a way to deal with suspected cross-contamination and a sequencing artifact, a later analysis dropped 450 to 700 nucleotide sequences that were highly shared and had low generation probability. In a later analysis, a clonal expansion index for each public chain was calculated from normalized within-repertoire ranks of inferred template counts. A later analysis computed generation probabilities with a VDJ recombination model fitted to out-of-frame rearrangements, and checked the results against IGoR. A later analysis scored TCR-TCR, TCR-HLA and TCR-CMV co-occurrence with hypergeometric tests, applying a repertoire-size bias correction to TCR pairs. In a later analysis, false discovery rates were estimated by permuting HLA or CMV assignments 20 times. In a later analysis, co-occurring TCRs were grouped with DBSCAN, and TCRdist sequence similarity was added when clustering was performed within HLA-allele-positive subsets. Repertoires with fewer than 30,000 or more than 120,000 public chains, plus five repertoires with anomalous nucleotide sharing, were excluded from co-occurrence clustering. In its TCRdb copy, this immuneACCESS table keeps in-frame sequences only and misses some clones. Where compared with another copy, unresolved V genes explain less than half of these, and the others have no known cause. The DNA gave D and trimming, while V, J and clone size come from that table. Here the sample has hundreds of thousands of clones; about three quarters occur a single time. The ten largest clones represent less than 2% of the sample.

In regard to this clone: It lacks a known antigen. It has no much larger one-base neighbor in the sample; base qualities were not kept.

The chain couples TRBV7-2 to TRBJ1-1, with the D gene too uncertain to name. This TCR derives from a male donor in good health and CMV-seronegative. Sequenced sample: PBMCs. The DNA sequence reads TGTGCCAGCATCAATAGAGGGAACAGCGGTGAAGCTTTCTTT. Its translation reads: CASINRGNSGEAFF.